This T cell receptor (beta chain) originates from a study of naive and memory T cell subsets. This clonotype was seen many times. The V gene's germline CDR1 is KGHSH and CDR2 LQKENI. This CDR3 comprises 13 residues. The V gene lost 3 bases and the J gene lost 3 bases, with 6 bases spanning the gap. Amplification of ligated cDNA took four PCR rounds with SP2 and nested alpha and beta constant primers. TCRdb re-called the UMI-ligation and nested PCR reads with MiXCR, one entry per CDR3 protein. The sample has some 15,000 distinct CDR3 sequences, around 5.5% seen once. Indicated treatment: skin biopsy from PPD injection site in Mantoux-positive individual. TCR cDNA received a 3' ligated oligonucleotide that carried a UMI. Tuberculin skin test biopsies were taken where PPD was injected in Mantoux-positive people. Cells were not sorted; total RNA input targeted about 1 to 1000 ng.

The chain links TRBV18 to TRBJ2-1, with D possibly TRBD1 on 6 matching bases. The specimen was skin, collected from a tuberculin skin test site. The sequence was obtained from an adult in good health. Here the CDR3 reads CASSPDSYNEQFF. The CDR3 nucleotides read TGTGCCAGCTCACCGGACAGCTACAATGAGCAGTTCTTC.